This T cell receptor beta chain was documented in a study of T cell changes during pregnancy in multiple sclerosis. Comments on this clone: Other DNA sequences in this sample translate to the same CDR3.

The CDR3 length is 14 residues. The germline V gene has CDR1 MNHEY and CDR2 SMNVEV (reference sequence). V lost 6 bases and J lost 10; bases outside the gene matches: 7. Clones were read by immunoSEQ multiplex PCR, and TCRdb kept only the in-frame ones, dropping some. The table records around 59,000 clones, 80% to 95% of them present only once. The TCR was taken from a female donor in good health, enrolled as a control in a pregnancy study. The V call is TRBV27, the J call TRBJ1-6; TRBD1 agrees at 9 bases. The specimen was peripheral blood, collected in the third trimester of pregnancy. The chain's CDR3 is CASSKDRGYSPLHF. The CDR3 nucleotides read TGTGCCAGCAGCAAGGACAGGGGTTACTCACCCCTCCACTTT.